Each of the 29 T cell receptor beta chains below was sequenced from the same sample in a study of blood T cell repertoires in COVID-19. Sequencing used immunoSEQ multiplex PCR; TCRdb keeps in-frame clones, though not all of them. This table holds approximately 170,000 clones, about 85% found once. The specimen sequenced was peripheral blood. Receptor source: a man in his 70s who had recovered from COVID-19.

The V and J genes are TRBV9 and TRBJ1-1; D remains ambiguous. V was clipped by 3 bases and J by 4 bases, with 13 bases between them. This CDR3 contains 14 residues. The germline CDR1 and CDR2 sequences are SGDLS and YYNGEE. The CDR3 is CASSAQEASTEAFF. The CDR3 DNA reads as TGTGCCAGCAGCGCGCAAGAGGCCAGCACTGAAGCTTTCTTT.

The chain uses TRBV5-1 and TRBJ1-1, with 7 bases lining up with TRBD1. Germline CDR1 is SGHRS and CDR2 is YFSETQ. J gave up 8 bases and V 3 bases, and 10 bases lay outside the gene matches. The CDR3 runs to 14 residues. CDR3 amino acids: CASSSTGDRAEAFF. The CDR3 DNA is TGCGCCAGCAGCTCCACAGGGGATAGAGCCGAAGCTTTCTTT.

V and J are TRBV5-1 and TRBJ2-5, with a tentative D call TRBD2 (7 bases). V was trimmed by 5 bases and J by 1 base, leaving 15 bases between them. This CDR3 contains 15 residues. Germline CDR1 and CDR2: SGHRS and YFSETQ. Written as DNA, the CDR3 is TGCGCCAGCAGTACAACGGGGGGCCTCCAAGAGACCCAGTACTTC. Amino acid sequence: CASSTTGGLQETQYF. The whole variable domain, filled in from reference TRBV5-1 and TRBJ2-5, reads KAGVTQTPRYLIKTRGQQVTLSCSPISGHRSVSWYQQTPGQGLQFLFEYFSETQRNKGNFPGRFSGRQFSNSRSEMNVSTLELGDSALYLCASSTTGGLQETQYFGPGTRLLVL.

The CDR3: CASSSQIQETQYF. The CDR3 bases are TGTGCCAGCAGTTCCCAGATTCAAGAGACCCAGTACTTC. J is TRBJ2-5 and V is TRBV12-3 or TRBV12-4, with D unresolved. This CDR3 has 13 amino acids. Trimming removed 4 bases from V and 2 bases from J, with 8 bases in between.

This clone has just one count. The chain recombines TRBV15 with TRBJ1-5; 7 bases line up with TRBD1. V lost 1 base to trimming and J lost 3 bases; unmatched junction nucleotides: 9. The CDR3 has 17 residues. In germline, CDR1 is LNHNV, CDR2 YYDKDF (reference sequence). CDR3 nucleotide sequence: TGTGCCACCAGCAGAGTAACCGGGACAGATACCAATCAGCCCCAGCATTTT. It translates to CATSRVTGTDTNQPQHF. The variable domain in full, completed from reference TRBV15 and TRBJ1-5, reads DAMVIQNPRYQVTQFGKPVTLSCSQTLNHNVMYWYQQKSSQAPKLLFHYYDKDFNNEADTPDNFQSRRPNTSFCFLDIRSPGLGDTAMYLCATSRVTGTDTNQPQHFGDGTRLSIL.

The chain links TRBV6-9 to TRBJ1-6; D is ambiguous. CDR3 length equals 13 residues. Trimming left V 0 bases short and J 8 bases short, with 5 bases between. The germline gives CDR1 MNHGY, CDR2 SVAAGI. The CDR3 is CASSYSEDSPLHF. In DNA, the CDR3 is TGTGCCAGCAGTTATTCTGAGGATTCACCCCTCCACTTT.

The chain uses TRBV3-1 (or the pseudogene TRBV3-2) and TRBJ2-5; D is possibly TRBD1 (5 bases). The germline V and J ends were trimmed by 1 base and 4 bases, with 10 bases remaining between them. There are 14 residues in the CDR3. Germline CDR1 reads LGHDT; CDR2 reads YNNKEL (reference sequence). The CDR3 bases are TGTGCCAGCAGCCAAGGGCAGGGCAGAGAGACCCAGTACTTC. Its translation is CASSQGQGRETQYF.

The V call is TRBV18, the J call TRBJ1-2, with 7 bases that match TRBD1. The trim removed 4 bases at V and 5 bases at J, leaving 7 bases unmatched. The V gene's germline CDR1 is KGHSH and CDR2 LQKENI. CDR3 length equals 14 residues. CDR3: CASSQDRVRYGYTF. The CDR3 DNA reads TGTGCCAGCTCACAAGACAGGGTCCGTTATGGCTACACCTTC.

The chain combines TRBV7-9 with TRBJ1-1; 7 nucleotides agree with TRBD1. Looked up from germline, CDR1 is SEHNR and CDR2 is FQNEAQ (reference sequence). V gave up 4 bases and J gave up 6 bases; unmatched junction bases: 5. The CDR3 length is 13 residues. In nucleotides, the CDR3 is TGTGCCAGCAGCTCCCAAGGGGGCGCTGAAGCTTTCTTT. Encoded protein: CASSSQGGAEAFF.

The CDR3 bases are TGTGCCACCAGCAGAGACACCGGGACAGGGGGTTACGAGCAGTACTTC. It codes for CATSRDTGTGGYEQYF. The chain is built from TRBV15 and TRBJ2-7, with 11 bases fitting TRBD1. Germline V gene sequence: CDR1 LNHNV, CDR2 YYDKDF (reference sequence). V was pared by 0 bases and J by 4 bases, with 5 bases of the junction left unmatched. CDR3 size: 16 residues.

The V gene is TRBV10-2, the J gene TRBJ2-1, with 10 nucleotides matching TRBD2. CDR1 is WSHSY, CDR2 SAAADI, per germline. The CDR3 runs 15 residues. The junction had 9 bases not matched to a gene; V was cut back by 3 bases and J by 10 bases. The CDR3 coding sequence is TGCGCCAGCAGTGAATCGGCTAGCGGGGGAGGGGAGCAGTTCTTC. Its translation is CASSESASGGGEQFF.

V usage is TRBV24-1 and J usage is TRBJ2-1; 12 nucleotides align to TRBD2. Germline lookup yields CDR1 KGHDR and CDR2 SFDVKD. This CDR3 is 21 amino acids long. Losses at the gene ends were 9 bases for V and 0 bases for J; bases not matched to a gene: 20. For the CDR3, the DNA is TGTGCCACCGCCGGGACAGGGGCGCTCGGACTAGCGGGAAGCTCCTACAATGAGCAGTTCTTC. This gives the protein CATAGTGALGLAGSSYNEQFF.

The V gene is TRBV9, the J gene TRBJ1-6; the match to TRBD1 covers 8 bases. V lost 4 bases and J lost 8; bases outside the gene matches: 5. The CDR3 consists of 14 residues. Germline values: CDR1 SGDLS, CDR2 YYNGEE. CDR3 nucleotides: TGTGCCAGCAGCAAGCGACAGGGGCATTCACCCCTCCACTTT. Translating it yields CASSKRQGHSPLHF.

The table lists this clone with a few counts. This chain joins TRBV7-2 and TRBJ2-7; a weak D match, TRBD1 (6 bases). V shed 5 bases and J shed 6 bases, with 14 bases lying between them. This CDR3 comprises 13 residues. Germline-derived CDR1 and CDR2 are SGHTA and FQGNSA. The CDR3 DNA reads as TGTGCCAGCAGCACTTGGACAGTCTCCGAGCAGTACTTC. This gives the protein CASSTWTVSEQYF.

The CDR3 region has the DNA TGCGCCAGCAGCTTAGTGGGCCCCGGGGAGCTGTTTTTT. This encodes CASSLVGPGELFF. The rearrangement uses TRBV5-1 and TRBJ2-2; D is undetermined. V lost 2 bases to trimming and J lost 6 bases, with 8 bases between them. This CDR3 spans 13 amino acids. CDR1 and CDR2 (germline): SGHRS, YFSETQ.

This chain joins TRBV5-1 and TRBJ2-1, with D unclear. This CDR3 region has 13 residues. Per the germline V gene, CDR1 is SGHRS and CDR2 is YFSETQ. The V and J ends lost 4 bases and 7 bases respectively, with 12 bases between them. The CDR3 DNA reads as TGCGCCAGCAGCCCGTCTCCTAGGAATGAGCAGTTCTTC. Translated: CASSPSPRNEQFF.

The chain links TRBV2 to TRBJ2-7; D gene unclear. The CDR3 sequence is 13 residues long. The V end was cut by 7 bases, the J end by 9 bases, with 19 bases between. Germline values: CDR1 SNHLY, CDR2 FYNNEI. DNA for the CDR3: TGTGCCAGCAACCCCAACGCCCCTTTCGGGCAGTACTTC. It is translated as CASNPNAPFGQYF.

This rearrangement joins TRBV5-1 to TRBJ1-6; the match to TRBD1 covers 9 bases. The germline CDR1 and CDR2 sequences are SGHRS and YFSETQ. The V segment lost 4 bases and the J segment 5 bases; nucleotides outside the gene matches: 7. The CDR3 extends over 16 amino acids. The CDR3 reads CASSPHRDRDNSPLHF. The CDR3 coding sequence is TGCGCCAGCAGCCCCCACCGGGACAGGGATAATTCACCCCTCCACTTT.

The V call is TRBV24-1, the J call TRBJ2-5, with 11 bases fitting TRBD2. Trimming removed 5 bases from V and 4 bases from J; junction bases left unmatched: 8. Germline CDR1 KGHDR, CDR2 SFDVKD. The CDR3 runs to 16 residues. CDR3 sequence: CATSAQGSGRAETQYF. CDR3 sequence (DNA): TGTGCCACCAGTGCGCAGGGTAGCGGGAGGGCAGAGACCCAGTACTTC.

Here the CDR3 reads CASSTRPPGYEQYF. In DNA, the CDR3 is TGTGCCAGCAGTACACGTCCCCCGGGGTACGAGCAGTACTTC. The rearrangement joins TRBV6-5 to TRBJ2-7, with D possibly TRBD2 on 5 matching bases. V was trimmed by 5 bases and J by 4 bases, leaving 15 bases between them. Germline-derived CDR1 and CDR2 are MNHEY and SVGAGI. This CDR3 contains 14 residues.

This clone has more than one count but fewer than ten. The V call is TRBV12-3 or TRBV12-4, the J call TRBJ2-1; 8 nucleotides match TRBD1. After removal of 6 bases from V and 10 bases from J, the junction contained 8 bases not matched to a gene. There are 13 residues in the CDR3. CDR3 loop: CASSRTGMGEQFF. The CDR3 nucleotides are TGTGCCAGCAGCCGGACAGGGATGGGCGAGCAGTTCTTC.

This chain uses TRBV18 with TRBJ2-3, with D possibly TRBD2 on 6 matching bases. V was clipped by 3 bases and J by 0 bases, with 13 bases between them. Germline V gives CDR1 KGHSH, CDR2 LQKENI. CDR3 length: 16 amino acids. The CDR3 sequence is CASSPNSGTSTDTQYF. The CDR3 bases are TGTGCCAGCTCACCGAACTCCGGGACTAGCACAGATACGCAGTATTTT.

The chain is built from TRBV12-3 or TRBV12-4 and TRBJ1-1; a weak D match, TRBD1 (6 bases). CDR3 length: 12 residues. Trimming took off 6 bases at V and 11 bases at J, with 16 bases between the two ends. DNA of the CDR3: TGTGCCAGCAGGGTAGCAGGGGCAGGGGCTTTCTTT. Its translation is CASRVAGAGAFF.

The CDR3 region is CASSYSREGETQYF. The CDR3 bases are TGTGCCAGCAGTTACTCCAGAGAGGGAGAGACCCAGTACTTC. The chain recombines TRBV6-5 with TRBJ2-5; perhaps TRBD2 as D (5 bases). V lost 0 bases to trimming and J lost 4 bases, with 9 bases between them. Germline V gives CDR1 MNHEY, CDR2 SVGAGI. The CDR3 totals 14 residues.

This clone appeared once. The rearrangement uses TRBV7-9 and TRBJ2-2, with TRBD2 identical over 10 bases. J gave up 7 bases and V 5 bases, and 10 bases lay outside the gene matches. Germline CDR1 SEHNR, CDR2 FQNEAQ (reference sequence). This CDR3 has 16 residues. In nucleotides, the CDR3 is TGTGCCAGCAGCCGGAAAGCGGGAGGGCGAGGCGGGGAGCTGTTTTTT. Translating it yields CASSRKAGGRGGELFF.

The CDR3 spells CASSQSTGGGTEQYF. The CDR3 DNA reads TGTGCCAGCAGCCAATCCACAGGAGGAGGGACTGAGCAGTACTTC. The chain recombines TRBV16 with TRBJ2-7; a possible D gene is TRBD2 (6 bases). Between the trimmed V and J ends, which lost 0 bases and 7 bases, there was a span of 16 bases. CDR1 is KGHSY and CDR2 is FQNENV in the germline V gene. CDR3 length: 15 amino acids. The whole variable domain, remainder taken from reference TRBV16 and TRBJ2-7, is GEEVAQTPKHLVRGEGQKAKLYCAPIKGHSYVFWYQQVLKNEFKFLISFQNENVFDETGMPKERFSAKCLPNSPCSLEIQATKLEDSAVYFCASSQSTGGGTEQYFGPGTRLTVT.

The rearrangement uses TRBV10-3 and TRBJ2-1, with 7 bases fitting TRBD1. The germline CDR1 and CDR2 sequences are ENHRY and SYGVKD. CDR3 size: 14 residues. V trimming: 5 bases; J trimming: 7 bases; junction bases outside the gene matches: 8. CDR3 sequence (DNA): TGTGCCATCAGTTTGGGACAGTCGGGGAATGAGCAGTTCTTC. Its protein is CAISLGQSGNEQFF.

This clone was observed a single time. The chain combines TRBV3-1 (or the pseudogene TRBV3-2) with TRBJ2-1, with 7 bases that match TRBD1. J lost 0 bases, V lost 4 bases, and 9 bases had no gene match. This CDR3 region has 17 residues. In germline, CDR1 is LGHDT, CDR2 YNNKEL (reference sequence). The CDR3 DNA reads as TGTGCCAGCAGCCGAGATTCAGGGGGTCTCTCCTACAATGAGCAGTTCTTC. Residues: CASSRDSGGLSYNEQFF.

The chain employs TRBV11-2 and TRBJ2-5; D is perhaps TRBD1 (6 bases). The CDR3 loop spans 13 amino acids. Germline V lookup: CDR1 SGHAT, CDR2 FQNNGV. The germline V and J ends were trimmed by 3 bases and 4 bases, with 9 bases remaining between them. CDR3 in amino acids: CASSLTGTETQYF. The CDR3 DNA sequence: TGTGCCAGCAGCTTGACAGGAACAGAGACCCAGTACTTC.